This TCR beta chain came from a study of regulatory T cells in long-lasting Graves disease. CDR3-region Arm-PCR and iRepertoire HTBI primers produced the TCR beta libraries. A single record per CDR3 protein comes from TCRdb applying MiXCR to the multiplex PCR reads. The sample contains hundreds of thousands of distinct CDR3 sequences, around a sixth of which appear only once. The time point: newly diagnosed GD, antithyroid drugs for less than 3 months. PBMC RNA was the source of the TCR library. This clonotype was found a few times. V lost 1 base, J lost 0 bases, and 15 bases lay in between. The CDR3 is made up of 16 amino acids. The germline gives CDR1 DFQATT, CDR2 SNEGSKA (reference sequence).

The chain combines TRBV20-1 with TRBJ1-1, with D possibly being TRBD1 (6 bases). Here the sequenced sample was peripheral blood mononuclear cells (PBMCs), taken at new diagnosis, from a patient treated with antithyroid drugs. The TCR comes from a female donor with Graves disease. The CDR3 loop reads CSARGGARGLNTEAFF. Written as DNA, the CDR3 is TGCAGTGCTAGAGGGGGGGCGAGGGGGTTGAACACTGAAGCTTTCTTT.